Below, one TCR beta chain is given with its context. Antigen unknown. The repertoire was sequenced with immunoSEQ multiplex PCR; TCRdb's copy has only in-frame clones and lacks some. The data show roughly 280,000 clones, 86% seen once. V was clipped by 2 bases and J by 4 bases, with 18 bases between them. The germline CDR1 and CDR2 sequences are MNHEY and SMNVEV (reference sequence). The CDR3 totals 17 residues. The sample comes from a study of cytomegalovirus exposure and HLA in healthy donors. Overall study results and limits: In the roughly 110 validation repertoires, more than 85% of cluster scores exceeded 0, per a later analysis.

Sequencing input: PBMCs. The chain couples TRBV27 to TRBJ1-5; D remains ambiguous. This sequence was found in a young woman in good health and CMV-seronegative. The CDR3 region has the DNA TGTGCCAGCAGTTTAACCACGCGGGGTCCAATAAATCAGCCCCAGCATTTT. Residues: CASSLTTRGPINQPQHF.